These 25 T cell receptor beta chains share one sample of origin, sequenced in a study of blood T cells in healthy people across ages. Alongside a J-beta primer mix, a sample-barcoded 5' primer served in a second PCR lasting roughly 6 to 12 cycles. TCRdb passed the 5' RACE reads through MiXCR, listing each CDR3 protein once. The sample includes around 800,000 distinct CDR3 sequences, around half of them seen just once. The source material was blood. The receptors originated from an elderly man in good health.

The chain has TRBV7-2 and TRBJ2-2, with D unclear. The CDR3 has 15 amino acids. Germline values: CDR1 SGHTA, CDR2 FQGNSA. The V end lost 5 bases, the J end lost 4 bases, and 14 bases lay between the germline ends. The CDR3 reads CASSVNRVGTGELFF. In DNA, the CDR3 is TGTGCCAGCAGCGTTAATAGGGTTGGCACCGGGGAGCTGTTTTTT.

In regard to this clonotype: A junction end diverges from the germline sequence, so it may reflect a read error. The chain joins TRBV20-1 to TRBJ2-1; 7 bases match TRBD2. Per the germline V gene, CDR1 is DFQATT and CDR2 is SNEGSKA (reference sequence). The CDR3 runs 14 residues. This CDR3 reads CSATKWEGRNERFF. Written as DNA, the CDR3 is TGCAGTGCTACGAAGTGGGAGGGCCGAAATGAGCGGTTCTTC.

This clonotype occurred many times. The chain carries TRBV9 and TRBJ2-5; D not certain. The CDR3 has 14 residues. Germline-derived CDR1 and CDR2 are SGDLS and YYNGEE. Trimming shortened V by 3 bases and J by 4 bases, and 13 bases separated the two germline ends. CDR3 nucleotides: TGTGCCAGCAGCGAGACTCCCCTGATAGAGACCCAGTACTTC. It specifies CASSETPLIETQYF.

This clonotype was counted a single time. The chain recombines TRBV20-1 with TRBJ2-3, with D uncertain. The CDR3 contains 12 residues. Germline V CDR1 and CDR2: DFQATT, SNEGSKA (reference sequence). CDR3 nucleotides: TGCAGCGCCAAAGACCCCCCAGATACGCAGTATTTT. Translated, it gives CSAKDPPDTQYF.

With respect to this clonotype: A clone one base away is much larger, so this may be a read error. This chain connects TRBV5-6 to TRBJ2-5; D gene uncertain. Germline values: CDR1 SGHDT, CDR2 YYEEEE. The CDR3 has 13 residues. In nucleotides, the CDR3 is TGTGCCAGCAGCTTGGACTACCAAGGGACCCAGTACTTC. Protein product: CASSLDYQGTQYF.

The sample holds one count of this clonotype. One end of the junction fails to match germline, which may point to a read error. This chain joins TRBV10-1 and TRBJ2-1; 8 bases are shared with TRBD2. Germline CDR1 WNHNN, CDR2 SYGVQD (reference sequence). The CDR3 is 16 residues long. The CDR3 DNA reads TGCGCCAGCAGTGAGTCCAGACGAGCGGGGGTCAATGGGCAGTTCTTC. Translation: CASSESRRAGVNGQFF.

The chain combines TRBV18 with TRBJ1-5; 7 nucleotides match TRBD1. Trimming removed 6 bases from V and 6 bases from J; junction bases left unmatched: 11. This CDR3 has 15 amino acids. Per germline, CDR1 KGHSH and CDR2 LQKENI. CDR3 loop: CASSQQGNLGQPQHF. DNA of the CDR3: TGTGCCAGCTCGCAACAGGGGAATTTAGGTCAGCCCCAGCATTTT.

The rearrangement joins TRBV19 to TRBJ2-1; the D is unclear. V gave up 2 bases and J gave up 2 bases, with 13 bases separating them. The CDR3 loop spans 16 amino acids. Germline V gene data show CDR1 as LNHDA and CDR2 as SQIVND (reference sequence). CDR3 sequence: CASSISQAFTYNEQFF. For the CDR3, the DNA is TGTGCCAGTAGTATAAGTCAGGCTTTCACCTACAATGAGCAGTTCTTC.

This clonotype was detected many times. The CDR3 DNA sequence: TGTGCCAGCACCCTTTTAGCGGGAGACGAGCAGTACTTC. Translating it yields CASTLLAGDEQYF. V gene TRBV28 combines with J gene TRBJ2-7; 9 positions match TRBD2. V gave up 7 bases and J gave up 5 bases; unmatched junction bases: 6. Germline-derived CDR1 and CDR2 are MDHEN and SYDVKM. The CDR3 is 13 residues long.

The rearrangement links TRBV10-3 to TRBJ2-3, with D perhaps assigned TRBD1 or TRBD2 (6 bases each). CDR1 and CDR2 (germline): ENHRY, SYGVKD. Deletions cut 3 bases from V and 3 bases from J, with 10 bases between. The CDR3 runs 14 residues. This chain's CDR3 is CAISDGGWTDTQYF. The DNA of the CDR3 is TGTGCCATCAGTGACGGGGGCTGGACAGATACGCAGTATTTT.

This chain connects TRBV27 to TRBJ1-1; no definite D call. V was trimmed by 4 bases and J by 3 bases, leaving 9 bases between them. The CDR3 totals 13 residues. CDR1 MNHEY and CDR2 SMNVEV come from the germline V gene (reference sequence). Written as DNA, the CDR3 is TGTGCCAGCAGTTCCGGATCGGACACTGAAGCTTTCTTT. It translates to CASSSGSDTEAFF.

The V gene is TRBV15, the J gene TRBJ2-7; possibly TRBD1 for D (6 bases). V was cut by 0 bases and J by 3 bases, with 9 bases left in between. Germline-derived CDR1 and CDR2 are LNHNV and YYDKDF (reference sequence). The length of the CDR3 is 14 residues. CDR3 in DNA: TGTGCCACCAGCAGAGAGGACAGACACTACGAGCAGTACTTC. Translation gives CATSREDRHYEQYF.

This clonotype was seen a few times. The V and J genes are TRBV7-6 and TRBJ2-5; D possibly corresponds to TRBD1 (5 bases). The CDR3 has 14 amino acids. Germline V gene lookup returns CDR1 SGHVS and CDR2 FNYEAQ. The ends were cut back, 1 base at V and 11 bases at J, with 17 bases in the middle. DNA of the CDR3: TGTGCCAGCAGCTTAGACTTAACCAGGGATGAGCAGTACTTC. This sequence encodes CASSLDLTRDEQYF.

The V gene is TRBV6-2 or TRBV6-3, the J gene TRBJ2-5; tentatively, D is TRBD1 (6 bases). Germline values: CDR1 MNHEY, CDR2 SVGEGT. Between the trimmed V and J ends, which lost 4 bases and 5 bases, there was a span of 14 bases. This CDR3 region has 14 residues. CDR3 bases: TGTGCCAGCAGTTTGCGACAGGCCGAGGAGACCCAGTACTTC. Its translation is CASSLRQAEETQYF.

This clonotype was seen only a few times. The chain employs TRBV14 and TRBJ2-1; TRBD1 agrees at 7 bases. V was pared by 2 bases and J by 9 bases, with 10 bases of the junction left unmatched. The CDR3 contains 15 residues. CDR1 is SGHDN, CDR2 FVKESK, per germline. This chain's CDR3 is CASSQRTGQFSEQFF. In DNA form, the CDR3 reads TGTGCCAGCAGCCAAAGGACGGGACAGTTCTCTGAGCAGTTCTTC. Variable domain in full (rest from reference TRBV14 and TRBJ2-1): EAGVTQFPSHSVIEKGQTVTLRCDPISGHDNLYWYRRVMGKEIKFLLHFVKESKQDESGMPNNRFLAERTGGTYSTLKVQPAELEDSGVYFCASSQRTGQFSEQFFGPGTRLTVL.

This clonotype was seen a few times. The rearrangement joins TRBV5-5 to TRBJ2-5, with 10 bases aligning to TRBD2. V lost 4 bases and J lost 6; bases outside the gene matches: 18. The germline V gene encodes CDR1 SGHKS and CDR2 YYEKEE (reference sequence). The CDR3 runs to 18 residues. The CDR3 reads CASSLGATSGRAVKTQYF. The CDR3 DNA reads TGTGCCAGCAGCCTCGGCGCGACCAGCGGGAGGGCCGTTAAGACCCAGTACTTC. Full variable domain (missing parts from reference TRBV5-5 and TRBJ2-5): DAGVTQSPTHLIKTRGQQVTLRCSPISGHKSVSWYQQVLGQGPQFIFQYYEKEERGRGNFPDRFSARQFPNYSSELNVNALLLGDSALYLCASSLGATSGRAVKTQYFGPGTRLLVL.

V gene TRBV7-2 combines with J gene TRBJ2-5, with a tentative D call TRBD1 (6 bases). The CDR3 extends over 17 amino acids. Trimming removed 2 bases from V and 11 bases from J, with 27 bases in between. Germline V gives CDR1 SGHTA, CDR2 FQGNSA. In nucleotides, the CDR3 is TGTGCCAGCAGCTTATTTTCAGGGGCAAGCTCCTACAATGAGCAGTACTTC. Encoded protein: CASSLFSGASSYNEQYF.

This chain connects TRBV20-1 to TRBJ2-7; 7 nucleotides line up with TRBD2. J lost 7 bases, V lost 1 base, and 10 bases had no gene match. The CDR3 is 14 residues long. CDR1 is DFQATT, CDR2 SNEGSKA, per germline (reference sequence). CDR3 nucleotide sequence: TGCAGTGCTAGAGGGGCGGGAGCTCGGAATGAGCAGTACTTC. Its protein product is CSARGAGARNEQYF.

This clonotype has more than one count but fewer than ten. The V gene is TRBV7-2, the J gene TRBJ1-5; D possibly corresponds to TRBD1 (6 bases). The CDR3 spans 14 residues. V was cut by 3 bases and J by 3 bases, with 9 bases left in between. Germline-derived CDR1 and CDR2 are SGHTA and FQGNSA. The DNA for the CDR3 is TGTGCCAGCAGCTTTGGACAGCACAATCAGCCCCAGCATTTT. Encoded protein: CASSFGQHNQPQHF.

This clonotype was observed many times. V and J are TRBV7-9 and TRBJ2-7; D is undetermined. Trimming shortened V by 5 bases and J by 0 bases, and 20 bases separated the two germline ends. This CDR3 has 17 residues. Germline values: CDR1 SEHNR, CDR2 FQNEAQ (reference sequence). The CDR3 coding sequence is TGTGCCAGCAGCGCCCGCCCGAGTCGGGCACGCTCCTACGAGCAGTACTTC. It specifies CASSARPSRARSYEQYF.

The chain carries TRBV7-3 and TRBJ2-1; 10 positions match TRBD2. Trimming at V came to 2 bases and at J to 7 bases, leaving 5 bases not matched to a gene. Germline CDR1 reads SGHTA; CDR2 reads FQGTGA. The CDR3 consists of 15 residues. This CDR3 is CASSLSSGRGNEQFF. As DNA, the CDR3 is TGTGCCAGCAGCTTATCTAGCGGGAGAGGTAATGAGCAGTTCTTC.

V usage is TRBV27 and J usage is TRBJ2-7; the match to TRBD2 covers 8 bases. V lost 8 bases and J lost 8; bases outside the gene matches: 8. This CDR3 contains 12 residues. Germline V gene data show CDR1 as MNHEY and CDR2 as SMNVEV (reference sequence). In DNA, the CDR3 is TGTGCCAGCGGGACTAGGGGACAACAGCAGTACTTC. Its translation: CASGTRGQQQYF.

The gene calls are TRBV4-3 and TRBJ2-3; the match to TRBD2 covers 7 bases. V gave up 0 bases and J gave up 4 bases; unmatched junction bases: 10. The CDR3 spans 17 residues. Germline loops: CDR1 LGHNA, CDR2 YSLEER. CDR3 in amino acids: CASSQDVGGGSADTQYF. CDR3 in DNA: TGCGCCAGCAGCCAAGATGTCGGGGGAGGGTCGGCAGATACGCAGTATTTT.

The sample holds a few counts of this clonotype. The CDR3 DNA follows: TGTGCCAGCAGCTTACGCGGGTATAAGACAGATACGCAGTATTTT. Its translation is CASSLRGYKTDTQYF. The chain uses TRBV7-2 and TRBJ2-3, with D possibly TRBD2 on 5 matching bases. In germline, CDR1 is SGHTA, CDR2 FQGNSA. Trimming took off 2 bases at V and 3 bases at J, with 12 bases between the two ends. The CDR3 consists of 15 residues.

CDR3 in amino acids: CASSLPGKNTEAFF. The CDR3 DNA reads TGTGCCAGCAGCTTGCCGGGCAAGAACACTGAAGCTTTCTTT. The rearrangement uses TRBV5-6 and TRBJ1-1; the D is unclear. V lost 1 base and J lost 1, with 8 bases in between. From germline, CDR1 is SGHDT and CDR2 YYEEEE. The CDR3 consists of 14 residues.